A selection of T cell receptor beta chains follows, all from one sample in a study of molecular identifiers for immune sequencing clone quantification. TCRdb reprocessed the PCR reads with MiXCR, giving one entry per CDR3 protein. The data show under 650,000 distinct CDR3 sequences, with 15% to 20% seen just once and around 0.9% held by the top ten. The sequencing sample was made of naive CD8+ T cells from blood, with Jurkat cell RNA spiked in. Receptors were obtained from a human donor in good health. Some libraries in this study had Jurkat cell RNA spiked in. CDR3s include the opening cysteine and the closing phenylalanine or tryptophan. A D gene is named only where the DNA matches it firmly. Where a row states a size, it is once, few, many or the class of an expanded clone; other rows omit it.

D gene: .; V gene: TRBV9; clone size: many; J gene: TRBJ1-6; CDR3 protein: CASSARVSYNSPLHF; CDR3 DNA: TGTGCCAGCAGCGCGAGGGTATCCTATAATTCACCCCTCCACTTT
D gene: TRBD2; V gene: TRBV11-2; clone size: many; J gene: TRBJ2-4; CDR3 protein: CASSTLAGLKNIQYF; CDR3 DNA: TGTGCCAGCAGCACACTAGCGGGACTCAAAAACATTCAGTACTTC
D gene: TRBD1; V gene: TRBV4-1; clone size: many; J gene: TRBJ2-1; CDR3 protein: CASSQGQGADEQFF; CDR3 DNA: TGCGCCAGCAGCCAAGGCCAGGGGGCAGATGAGCAGTTCTTC
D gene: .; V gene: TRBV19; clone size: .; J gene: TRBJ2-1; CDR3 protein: CASSMGGGAYNEQFF; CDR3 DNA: TGTGCCAGTAGTATGGGGGGTGGGGCCTACAATGAGCAGTTCTTC
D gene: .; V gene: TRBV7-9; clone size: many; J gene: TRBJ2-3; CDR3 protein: CASSFTDPGDTQYF; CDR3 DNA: TGTGCCAGCAGCTTCACGGACCCGGGAGATACGCAGTATTTT
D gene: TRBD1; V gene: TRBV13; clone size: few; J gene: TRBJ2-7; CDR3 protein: CASSSPGQGGGQYF; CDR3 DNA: TGTGCCAGCAGCTCACCGGGACAGGGGGGCGGGCAGTACTTC
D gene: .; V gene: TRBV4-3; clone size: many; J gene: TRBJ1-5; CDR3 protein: CASSQEYQGLSQPQHF; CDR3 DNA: TGCGCCAGCAGCCAAGAGTACCAGGGACTCAGTCAGCCCCAGCATTTT
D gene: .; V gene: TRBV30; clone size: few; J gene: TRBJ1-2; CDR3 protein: CAWAWRAPDGYTF; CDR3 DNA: TGTGCCTGGGCTTGGCGGGCCCCAGATGGCTACACCTTC
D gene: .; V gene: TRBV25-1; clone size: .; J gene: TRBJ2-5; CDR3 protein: CASSEYPRGPGEETQYF; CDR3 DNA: TGTGCCAGCAGTGAATATCCCCGGGGGCCGGGGGAAGAGACCCAGTACTTC
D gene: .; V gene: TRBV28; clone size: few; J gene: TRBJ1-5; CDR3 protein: CASSLSSRVANQPQHF; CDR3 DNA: TGTGCCAGCAGTTTATCATCCAGGGTCGCCAATCAGCCCCAGCATTTT
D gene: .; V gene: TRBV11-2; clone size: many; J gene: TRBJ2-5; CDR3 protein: CASSYRTETQYF; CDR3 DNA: TGTGCCAGCAGCTACCGTACGGAGACCCAGTACTTC
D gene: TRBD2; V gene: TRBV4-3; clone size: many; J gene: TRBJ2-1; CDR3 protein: CASSQGLAGGLGDEQFF; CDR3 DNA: TGCGCCAGCAGCCAGGGACTAGCGGGGGGCTTAGGGGATGAGCAGTTCTTC
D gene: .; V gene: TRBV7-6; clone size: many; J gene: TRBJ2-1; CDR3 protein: CASSWSGVRDEQFF; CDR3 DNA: TGTGCCAGCAGCTGGAGTGGAGTGAGGGATGAGCAGTTCTTC
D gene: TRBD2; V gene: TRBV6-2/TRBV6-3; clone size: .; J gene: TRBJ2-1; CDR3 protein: CANPGGNHNEQFF; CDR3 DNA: TGTGCCAACCCGGGAGGTAACCACAATGAGCAGTTCTTC
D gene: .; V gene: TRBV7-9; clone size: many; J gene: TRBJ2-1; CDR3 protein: CASSPGDYSYNEQFF; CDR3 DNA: TGTGCCAGCAGCCCAGGGGATTACTCCTACAATGAGCAGTTCTTC
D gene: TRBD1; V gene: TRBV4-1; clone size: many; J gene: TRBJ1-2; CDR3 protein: CASSQVGTGGFDYGYTF; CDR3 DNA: TGCGCCAGCAGCCAAGTTGGGACAGGGGGTTTTGACTATGGCTACACCTTC
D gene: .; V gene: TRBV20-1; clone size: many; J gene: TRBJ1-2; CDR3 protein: CSARGPGQAARYGYTF; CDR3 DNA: TGCAGTGCTAGAGGTCCCGGGCAGGCCGCAAGATATGGCTACACCTTC
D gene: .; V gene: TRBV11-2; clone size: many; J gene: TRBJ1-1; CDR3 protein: CASFNALNTEAFF; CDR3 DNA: TGTGCCAGCTTCAACGCCTTGAACACTGAAGCTTTCTTT
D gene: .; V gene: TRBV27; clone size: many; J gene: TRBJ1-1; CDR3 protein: CASSRWGATEAFF; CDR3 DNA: TGTGCCAGCAGTCGCTGGGGGGCCACTGAAGCTTTCTTT
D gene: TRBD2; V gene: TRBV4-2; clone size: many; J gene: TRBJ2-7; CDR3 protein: CASSPGLKGVNEQYF; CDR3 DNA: TGTGCCAGCAGCCCGGGACTAAAGGGAGTTAACGAGCAGTACTTC